This TCR beta chain appears in the sequencing data of a study of T-cell reconstitution after alpha-beta-depleted transplantation in children. This clonotype has a handful of counts. Its antigen remains unidentified. Preparation of the TCRbeta library used unique molecular identifiers. TCRdb ran MiXCR on the PCR reads and lists one entry per CDR3 protein. This table has hundreds of thousands of distinct CDR3 sequences, less than 15% appearing once. Notes on the study in general: Several hundred expanded graft clones reportedly supplied alpha-beta T cells about two months after transplant. T cells produced anew were the main source of T-cell counts and diversity one year after transplant.

Germline-derived CDR1 and CDR2 are DFQATT and SNEGSKA (reference sequence). CDR3 length: 15 amino acids. V gave up 3 bases and J gave up 1 base; unmatched junction bases: 8. V usage is TRBV20-1 and J usage is TRBJ2-5; 7 bases agree with TRBD2. The receptor was derived from a girl aged 2-10 years with congenital amegakaryocytic thrombocytopenia, due to receive a stem cell transplant. This specimen was PBMCs, taken before TCRalphabeta/CD19-depleted stem cell transplant. The CDR3 DNA reads as TGCAGTGCTAGGAGCCCGAGGACTAGCCAAGAGACCCAGTACTTC. As protein: CSARSPRTSQETQYF.